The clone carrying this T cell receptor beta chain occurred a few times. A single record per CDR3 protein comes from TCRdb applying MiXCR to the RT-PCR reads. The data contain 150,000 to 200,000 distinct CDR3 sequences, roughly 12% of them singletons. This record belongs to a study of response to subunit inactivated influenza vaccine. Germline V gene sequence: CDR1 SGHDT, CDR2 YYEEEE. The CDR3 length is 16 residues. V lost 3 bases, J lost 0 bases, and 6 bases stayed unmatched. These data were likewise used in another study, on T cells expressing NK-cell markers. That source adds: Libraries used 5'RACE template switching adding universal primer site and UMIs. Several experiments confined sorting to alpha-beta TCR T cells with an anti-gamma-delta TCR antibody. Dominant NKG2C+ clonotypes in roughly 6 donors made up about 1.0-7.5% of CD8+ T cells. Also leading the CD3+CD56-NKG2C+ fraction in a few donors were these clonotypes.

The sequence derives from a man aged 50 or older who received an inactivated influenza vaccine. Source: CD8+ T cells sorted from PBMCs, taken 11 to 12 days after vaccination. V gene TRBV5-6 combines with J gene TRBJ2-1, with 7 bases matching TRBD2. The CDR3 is CASSSWGGSSYNEQFF. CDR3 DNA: TGTGCCAGCAGCTCGTGGGGGGGGAGCTCCTACAATGAGCAGTTCTTC.